This TCR beta chain was sequenced in a study of T cells in Graves' hyperthyroidism and ophthalmopathy. General observations from the study: The model made its ophthalmopathy prediction, and onset followed a median 6.5 months later.

The investigators amplified TCR beta CDR3 regions from RNA transcripts. The HTBI set primed first-round TCR CDR3 RT-PCR. TCRdb passed the multiplex PCR reads through MiXCR, listing each CDR3 protein once. The profile shows a few hundred thousand distinct CDR3 sequences, roughly 12% of them singletons. Germline lookup yields CDR1 MNHNS and CDR2 SASEGT. The length of the CDR3 is 18 residues. The V and J ends lost 7 bases and 3 bases, in that order; junction bases with no gene match: 13. The table lists this clonotype with a few counts. What it recognizes is unknown. Source material: blood. This TCR came from a man aged 25-40 years with Graves' hyperthyroidism that later progressed to Graves' ophthalmopathy. J is TRBJ2-6 and V is TRBV6-1; 9 nucleotides line up with TRBD1. CDR3 in amino acids: CASTLRGDRGYGANVLTF. In DNA form, the CDR3 reads TGTGCCAGCACCCTCCGGGGTGACAGGGGGTATGGGGCCAACGTCCTGACTTTC.